Described below is a single TCR beta chain sequence and its context. The data belong to a study of blood T cell repertoires in COVID-19. Turning to the study itself: Italy, Spain and the United States were the sources of the convalescent and acute COVID-19 samples. From T cells, B-cell-depleted T cells, or PBMCs came the material, which was cDNA or gDNA.

This CDR3 contains 14 residues. Trimming at V came to 6 bases and at J to 4 bases, leaving 4 bases not matched to a gene. Per the germline V gene, CDR1 is MNHEY and CDR2 is SVGAGI. In the original workflow: The authors estimated nucleated cell counts from reference gene primer amplification. Only in-frame clones appear in the TCRdb table, and some are missing; sequencing was by immunoSEQ multiplex PCR. The DNA gave D and trimming, while V, J and clone size come from that table. This repertoire shows 150,000 to 200,000 clones, roughly four fifths found once; its top ten account for around a fifth. The TCR was taken from an elderly woman with acute or convalescent COVID-19. The chain carries TRBV6-5 and TRBJ2-3, with 10 bases identical to TRBD2. Material for sequencing was peripheral blood. The CDR3 loop reads CASSSGRGADTQYF. The CDR3 nucleotides read TGTGCCAGCAGCAGCGGGAGGGGGGCAGATACGCAGTATTTT.